This entry lists 29 T cell receptor beta chains sequenced from one sample in a study of blood T cell repertoires in COVID-19 (TCRdb year 2020). Receptor libraries were prepared by the immunoSEQ multiplex PCR assay. The source is immuneACCESS, and TCRdb retained only in-frame sequences with V and J called. Part of the clones is not carried over; for the studies checked, unresolved V genes explain less than half of this, and the remainder is unexplained. Here the sample has approximately 150,000 clones; around nine tenths occur a single time. 8.5% to 9.5% of the sample is in the top ten clones. Sequencing was done on a sample of peripheral blood. These receptors were taken from a woman in her fifties or sixties with active or convalescent COVID-19.

This clone was counted a single time. V gene TRBV9 combines with J gene TRBJ1-2; no definite D call. Germline-derived CDR1 and CDR2 are SGDLS and YYNGEE. The V end lost 0 bases, the J end lost 4 bases, and 13 bases lay between the germline ends. The CDR3 contains 15 residues. The CDR3 protein is CASSVGYRRLYGYTF. DNA for the CDR3: TGTGCCAGCAGCGTAGGTTACAGAAGGCTCTATGGCTACACCTTC.

The rearrangement links TRBV28 to TRBJ2-7; maybe TRBD1 (6 bases). The V end was cut by 4 bases, the J end by 9 bases, with 13 bases between. In germline, CDR1 is MDHEN, CDR2 SYDVKM. The CDR3 is made up of 12 amino acids. Here the CDR3 DNA reads TGTGCCAGCAGTTGGGGGCCGTTGGGGCAGTACTTC. It encodes CASSWGPLGQYF. Looking up the rest from reference TRBV28 and TRBJ2-7 gives the full variable domain: DVKVTQSSRYLVKRTGEKVFLECVQDMDHENMFWYRQDPGLGLRLIYFSYDVKMKEKGDIPEGYSVSREKKERFSLILESASTNQTSMYLCASSWGPLGQYFGPGTRLTVT.

The rearrangement uses TRBV12-3 or TRBV12-4 and TRBJ1-2, with a possible D match to TRBD1 (5 bases). V gave up 6 bases and J gave up 3 bases, with 11 bases separating them. CDR3 length equals 13 residues. The CDR3 region is CASSPDSHYGYTF. As DNA, the CDR3 is TGTGCCAGCAGCCCCGACAGCCACTATGGCTACACCTTC.

The chain uses TRBV5-1 and TRBJ1-4; D ambiguous. Trimming removed 2 bases at V and 3 bases at J, with 17 bases between. Germline CDR1 reads SGHRS; CDR2 reads YFSETQ. CDR3 size: 17 residues. The chain's CDR3 is CASSFYGYRGSNEKLFF. In DNA form, the CDR3 reads TGCGCCAGCAGCTTTTACGGGTATCGCGGCTCTAATGAAAAACTGTTTTTT.

The CDR3 sequence is CASSSFGGTNQPQHF. The CDR3 DNA follows: TGTGCCAGCAGTAGCTTCGGAGGAACCAATCAGCCCCAGCATTTT. The genes are TRBV28 and TRBJ1-5, with unresolved D. The V end was cut by 5 bases, the J end by 3 bases, with 14 bases between. CDR1 and CDR2 from the germline V gene are MDHEN and SYDVKM. This CDR3 has 15 residues.

J is TRBJ2-2 and V is TRBV19; D ambiguous. With 5 bases removed from V and 6 bases from J, the gap between germline ends came to 13 bases. The CDR3 has 14 amino acids. Germline CDR1 reads LNHDA; CDR2 reads SQIVND (reference sequence). CDR3 DNA sequence: TGTGCCAGTAGTCAAGAACAAGTGGCCGGGGAGCTGTTTTTT. It encodes CASSQEQVAGELFF.

The rearrangement uses TRBV18 and TRBJ1-1; 7 nucleotides align to TRBD1. The germline V gene encodes CDR1 KGHSH and CDR2 LQKENI. The length of the CDR3 is 17 residues. Losses at the gene ends were 3 bases for V and 3 bases for J; bases not matched to a gene: 13. Here the CDR3 reads CASSPRDRVLTDTEAFF. CDR3 in DNA: TGTGCCAGCTCACCGAGAGACAGGGTTCTAACGGACACTGAAGCTTTCTTT.

DNA for the CDR3: TGTGCCAGCAGTTTCGCTAGCGGGGGCTACGAGCAGTACTTC. Translated: CASSFASGGYEQYF. This sequence joins TRBV27 and TRBJ2-7; TRBD2 aligns across 10 bases. CDR1 and CDR2 (germline): MNHEY, SMNVEV (reference sequence). V was clipped by 3 bases and J by 3 bases; unmatched bases: 2. The CDR3 is 14 residues long.

The chain couples TRBV30 to TRBJ1-2; 7 bases are shared with TRBD1. Looked up from germline, CDR1 is GTSNPN and CDR2 is SVGIG (reference sequence). Unmatched junction bases numbered 5, after V lost 2 bases and J lost 5 bases. The CDR3 sequence is 13 residues long. This CDR3 reads CAWSIQGSYGYTF. CDR3 DNA sequence: TGTGCCTGGAGTATACAGGGGTCATATGGCTACACCTTC.

About this clone: Mismatch with germline at one junction end may stem from a read error. The chain links TRBV10-3 to TRBJ2-4, with 9 bases matching TRBD1. Per the germline V gene, CDR1 is ENHRY and CDR2 is SYGVKD. The CDR3 is made up of 13 amino acids. The CDR3 loop is CAISELVGQGLEF. DNA for the CDR3: TGTGCCATCAGTGAATTGGTCGGACAGGGGTTGGAGTTC.

The chain has TRBV6-6 and TRBJ2-2; TRBD2 matches 7 bases. CDR1 is MNHNY and CDR2 is SVGAGI in the germline V gene (reference sequence). After removal of 8 bases from V and 6 bases from J, the junction contained 12 bases not matched to a gene. The CDR3 contains 15 residues. CDR3 sequence reads: CASRSEGTKAGELFF. In nucleotides, the CDR3 is TGTGCCAGCCGAAGCGAGGGGACTAAGGCCGGGGAGCTGTTTTTT.

CDR3 DNA: TGTGCCAGCAGCTTCGCGACTACCAATGAGCAGTTCTTC. Its protein product is CASSFATTNEQFF. This chain links TRBV13 with TRBJ2-1; possibly TRBD2 for D (5 bases). The length of the CDR3 is 13 residues. Germline CDR1 is PRHDT and CDR2 is FYEKMQ (reference sequence). V was cut by 3 bases and J by 6 bases, with 9 bases left in between. Supplemented by reference TRBV13 and TRBJ2-1, the full variable domain reads AAGVIQSPRHLIKEKRETATLKCYPIPRHDTVYWYQQGPGQDPQFLISFYEKMQSDKGSIPDRFSAQQFSDYHSELNMSSLELGDSALYFCASSFATTNEQFFGPGTRLTVL.

This clone was seen only once. The chain links TRBV3-1 (or the pseudogene TRBV3-2) to TRBJ2-4; no definite D call. V was pared by 4 bases and J by 1 base, with 11 bases between. Germline V lookup: CDR1 LGHDT, CDR2 YNNKEL (reference sequence). CDR3 length: 15 residues. The CDR3 loop is CASSPQRWAKNIQYF. CDR3 nucleotides: TGTGCCAGCAGCCCCCAGAGGTGGGCCAAAAACATTCAGTACTTC.

The genes are TRBV6-1 and TRBJ1-6; D gene unclear. Between the trimmed V and J ends, which lost 4 bases and 0 bases, there was a span of 10 bases. Germline-derived CDR1 and CDR2 are MNHNS and SASEGT. The CDR3 length is 16 residues. The CDR3 spells CASSVEADSYNSPLHF. CDR3 nucleotide sequence: TGTGCCAGCAGTGTTGAGGCGGACTCCTATAATTCACCCCTCCACTTT.

The V call is TRBV5-4, the J call TRBJ2-7; TRBD2 aligns across 13 bases. The CDR3 contains 16 residues. Unmatched junction bases numbered 10, after V lost 3 bases and J lost 7 bases. Germline values: CDR1 SGHNT, CDR2 YYREEE (reference sequence). CDR3 protein: CASSSTSGGALREQYF. The CDR3 coding sequence is TGTGCCAGCAGCTCAACTAGCGGGGGGGCCCTAAGGGAGCAGTACTTC.

V usage is TRBV28 and J usage is TRBJ1-3, with D possibly being TRBD1 (5 bases). V gave up 4 bases and J gave up 0 bases, with 10 bases separating them. CDR1 MDHEN and CDR2 SYDVKM come from the germline V gene. The CDR3 runs to 15 residues. The CDR3 loop is CASSWRGLSGNTIYF. DNA of the CDR3: TGTGCCAGCAGTTGGAGGGGCCTCTCTGGAAACACCATATATTTT. The full variable domain, in which reference TRBV28 and TRBJ1-3 provide the parts outside the CDR3, is DVKVTQSSRYLVKRTGEKVFLECVQDMDHENMFWYRQDPGLGLRLIYFSYDVKMKEKGDIPEGYSVSREKKERFSLILESASTNQTSMYLCASSWRGLSGNTIYFGEGSWLTVV.

J is TRBJ2-7 and V is TRBV7-9, with 7 positions matching TRBD1. V shed 8 bases and J 2 bases; nucleotides not matched to a gene: 3. The CDR3 has 12 residues. Germline CDR1 is SEHNR and CDR2 is FQNEAQ (reference sequence). The CDR3 region is CASWDSPYEQYF. In nucleotides, the CDR3 is TGTGCCAGCTGGGACAGTCCCTACGAGCAGTACTTC.

The chain combines TRBV6-2 or TRBV6-3 with TRBJ2-7, with 8 nucleotides matching TRBD1. There are 15 residues in the CDR3. Trimming at V came to 0 bases and at J to 4 bases, leaving 5 bases not matched to a gene. Germline lookup yields CDR1 MNHEY and CDR2 SVGEGT. In DNA form, the CDR3 reads TGTGCCAGCAGTTACTCGGCAGGGGGCAGTTACGAGCAGTACTTC. This gives the protein CASSYSAGGSYEQYF.

V gene TRBV25-1 combines with J gene TRBJ1-1, with 10 nucleotides matching TRBD1. This CDR3 region has 17 residues. The J segment lost 0 bases and the V segment lost 6 bases, leaving 10 bases of the junction unmatched. CDR1 is MGHDK, CDR2 SYGVNS, per germline. The CDR3 protein is CASSPGQGKIMNTEAFF. CDR3 nucleotides: TGTGCCAGCAGCCCGGGACAGGGGAAAATCATGAACACTGAAGCTTTCTTT.

The gene calls are TRBV3-1 (or the pseudogene TRBV3-2) and TRBJ1-2, with D perhaps TRBD1 (5 bases). Trimming pared 0 bases from V and 7 bases from J, leaving 9 bases between. The CDR3 has 13 amino acids. Germline assignment: CDR1 LGHDT and CDR2 YNNKEL (reference sequence). CDR3 region: CASSQDYQGGYTF. The CDR3 DNA is TGTGCCAGCAGCCAAGATTACCAGGGTGGCTACACCTTC.

This clone has just one count. The chain is built from TRBV11-2 and TRBJ2-5, with 13 bases identical to TRBD2. CDR3 size: 16 residues. Germline V gene data show CDR1 as SGHAT and CDR2 as FQNNGV. V gave up 5 bases and J gave up 2 bases; unmatched junction bases: 5. CDR3 loop: CASSHLTSGRQETQYF. The CDR3 DNA reads as TGTGCCAGCAGCCACCTGACTAGCGGGAGGCAAGAGACCCAGTACTTC.

The chain employs TRBV21-1 and TRBJ1-2; TRBD1 is taken as the D call from the table, unchecked against the DNA. TRBV21-1 is assigned pseudogene status. The CDR3 runs 14 residues. CDR3 residues: CASSKEGAGYGYTF. CDR3 DNA sequence: TGTGCCAGCAGCAAAGAGGGGGCTGGATATGGCTACACCTTC.

This clone appeared a single time. The chain recombines TRBV29-1 with TRBJ1-2, with a tentative D call TRBD1 (5 bases). Germline CDR1 SQVTM, CDR2 ANQGSEA. The CDR3 runs to 13 residues. The V end was cut by 3 bases, the J end by 5 bases, with 13 bases between. The CDR3 sequence is CSVEGGIAYGYTF. In DNA, the CDR3 is TGCAGCGTTGAGGGGGGAATCGCGTATGGCTACACCTTC.

V gene TRBV5-1 combines with J gene TRBJ2-6, with a possible D match to TRBD1 (6 bases). CDR3 length equals 16 residues. Germline values: CDR1 SGHRS, CDR2 YFSETQ. V lost 0 bases, J lost 3 bases, and 10 bases lay in between. The DNA of the CDR3 is TGCGCCAGCAGCTTGGTTACAGGGTATGGGGCCAACGTCCTGACTTTC. It codes for CASSLVTGYGANVLTF.

The genes are TRBV5-6 and TRBJ1-2; TRBD1 agrees at 8 bases. Per germline, CDR1 SGHDT and CDR2 YYEEEE. The CDR3 sequence is 14 residues long. Trimming at V came to 4 bases and at J to 5 bases, leaving 7 bases not matched to a gene. CDR3 coding DNA: TGTGCCAGCAGCCCCACGGGGACAGGATATGGCTACACCTTC. Protein: CASSPTGTGYGYTF.

To note about this clone: The identical CDR3 is also encoded by other nucleotide sequences in the sample. The chain joins TRBV18 to TRBJ2-7; D uncertain. CDR3 length: 13 amino acids. In germline, CDR1 is KGHSH, CDR2 LQKENI. V lost 3 bases and J 0 bases, leaving 6 bases between the germline ends. The CDR3 nucleotides read TGTGCCAGCTCACCGACATCCTCCTACGAGCAGTACTTC. Translating gives CASSPTSSYEQYF.

This chain connects TRBV10-3 to TRBJ1-5, with 9 bases fitting TRBD1. CDR1 is ENHRY, CDR2 SYGVKD, per germline. There are 14 residues in the CDR3. The CDR3 DNA reads TGTGCGAGAGTAGTGGCTACAGGGGGCCAGCCCCAGCATTTT. Encoded protein: CARVVATGGQPQHF.

The genes are TRBV19 and TRBJ1-1, with TRBD1 as a possible D gene (5 bases). The CDR3 is made up of 15 amino acids. Deletions cut 4 bases from V and 3 bases from J, with 15 bases between. The germline V gene has CDR1 LNHDA and CDR2 SQIVND (reference sequence). CDR3 coding DNA: TGTGCCAGTAGTAGGCCAGACAGAGCTTACACTGAAGCTTTCTTT. Amino acid sequence: CASSRPDRAYTEAFF.

The chain has TRBV29-1 and TRBJ1-2; the D is unclear. The CDR3 has 15 residues. The V gene lost 0 bases and the J gene lost 0 bases, with 11 bases spanning the gap. Germline CDR1 and CDR2: SQVTM and ANQGSEA. CDR3 region: CSVEDHGRTNYGYTF. Here the CDR3 DNA reads TGCAGCGTTGAAGATCATGGCCGCACTAACTATGGCTACACCTTC.